Sequencing of this T cell receptor beta chain was carried out in a study of long-term antiretroviral therapy in people with HIV. Study-wide results and caveats: Relative to control repertoires, HIV repertoires exhibited narrower CDR3 length ranges.

The CDR3 covers 13 residues. Trimming removed 5 bases at V and 1 base at J, with 8 bases between. Looked up from germline, CDR1 is SGHVS and CDR2 is FNYEAQ. This clone was picked up a small number of times. Its antigen is still unknown. The run of the v3.0 immunoSEQ assay was at survey level. Clones were sequenced by immunoSEQ multiplex PCR, and TCRdb holds only the in-frame ones, with some missing. The sample records roughly 30,000 clones, approximately 90% being singletons. The rearrangement links TRBV7-6 to TRBJ1-1; D remains ambiguous. This specimen consisted of unsorted PBMCs, obtained 3.1 years after starting antiretroviral therapy. The TCR originated in a man between 18 and 35 years old with HIV. The CDR3 nucleotides are TGTGCCAGCAGCCGCCTCAAGAACACTGAAGCTTTCTTT. It translates to CASSRLKNTEAFF.